Listed below are T cell receptor beta chains from one sample, sequenced in a study of blood T cell repertoires in COVID-19. TCRdb's copy holds only in-frame clones and misses some; the assay was immunoSEQ multiplex PCR. The sample contains approximately 670,000 clones, approximately 90% of which appear only once. Source material: peripheral blood. These receptors all come from a young woman with acute or convalescent COVID-19. CDR3s include the opening cysteine and the closing phenylalanine or tryptophan. The order of the fields is D gene, clone size, J gene, V gene, CDR3 protein, CDR3 DNA. A D gene is named only where the DNA matches it firmly. Where a row states a size, it is once, few, many or the class of an expanded clone; other rows omit it.

NA,NA,TRBJ1-2,TRBV24-1,CATSDVANYGYTF,TGTGCCACCAGTGATGTGGCCAACTATGGCTACACCTTC
NA,NA,TRBJ2-3,TRBV18,CASSPPESTDTQYF,TGTGCCAGCTCACCACCGGAGTCTACAGATACGCAGTATTTT
TRBD2,NA,TRBJ2-7,TRBV15,CATFSGGSYEQYF,TGTGCCACCTTTAGCGGGGGGTCCTACGAGCAGTACTTC
NA,NA,TRBJ2-3,TRBV3-1/TRBV3-2,CASSQVSEEDTQYF,TGTGCCAGCAGCCAAGTGTCTGAGGAAGATACGCAGTATTTT
NA,NA,TRBJ1-6,TRBV30,CAWSVLDNSPLHF,TGTGCCTGGAGTGTACTTGATAATTCACCCCTCCACTTT
TRBD1,NA,TRBJ2-1,TRBV7-2,CASSLGQGMPIGEQFF,TGTGCCAGCAGCTTAGGACAGGGGATGCCGATCGGGGAGCAGTTCTTC
NA,once,TRBJ1-6,TRBV27,CASSLTPQVLRSPLHF,TGTGCCAGCAGTTTAACCCCACAGGTCTTAAGATCACCCCTCCACTTT
NA,NA,TRBJ1-5,TRBV24-1,CATQMGTPNQPQHF,TGTGCCACCCAAATGGGGACACCGAATCAGCCCCAGCATTTT
TRBD1,NA,TRBJ1-2,TRBV4-1,CASYSGTGGDYGYTF,TGCGCCAGCTACTCCGGGACAGGGGGCGACTATGGCTACACCTTC
NA,NA,TRBJ2-7,TRBV10-3,CAISERGLNYEQYF,TGTGCCATCAGTGAGCGAGGACTCAACTACGAGCAGTACTTC
NA,once,TRBJ1-4,TRBV23-1,CASSHAYNRTPTAANEKLFF,TGCGCCAGCAGTCACGCGTACAACCGGACACCCACGGCGGCTAATGAAAAACTGTTTTTT
NA,NA,TRBJ1-4,TRBV11-2,CASSLRGLTNEKLFF,TGTGCCAGCAGCTTAAGGGGTTTAACTAATGAAAAACTGTTTTTT
NA,NA,TRBJ1-2,TRBV18,CASSRLRENSLGYTF,TGTGCCAGCTCACGACTCCGGGAAAATAGCTTGGGCTACACCTTC
NA,NA,TRBJ2-5,TRBV5-1,CASSFTSYQETQYF,TGCGCCAGCAGCTTCACTAGTTATCAAGAGACCCAGTACTTC
NA,NA,TRBJ1-2,TRBV10-2,CASMSGNAYGYTF,TGCGCCAGCATGTCGGGAAATGCCTATGGCTACACCTTC
TRBD1,NA,TRBJ1-1,TRBV18,CASSPWRGPAFF,TGTGCCAGCTCACCGTGGAGGGGGCCGGCTTTCTTT
NA,NA,TRBJ1-1,TRBV19,CASSRRPKASVGLDTEAFF,TGTGCCAGTAGCCGAAGACCAAAGGCGTCAGTTGGGCTTGACACTGAAGCTTTCTTT
NA,NA,TRBJ1-4,TRBV6-1,CASRPDRSTNEKLFF,TGTGCCAGCAGACCTGACAGATCCACTAATGAAAAACTGTTTTTT
NA,NA,TRBJ2-7,TRBV12-3/TRBV12-4,CASSLIRDEQYF,TGTGCCAGCAGTTTAATCCGGGACGAGCAGTACTTC
NA,NA,TRBJ1-2,TRBV19,CASSITGTTNYGYTF,TGTGCCAGTAGTATTACAGGGACCACTAACTATGGCTACACCTTC
NA,NA,TRBJ1-3,TRBV25-1,CASSEAAAGNTIYF,TGTGCCAGCAGTGAAGCTGCGGCTGGAAACACCATATATTTT
TRBD2,NA,TRBJ2-1,TRBV12-3/TRBV12-4,CASSLSGGSTQFF,TGTGCCAGCAGTTTAAGCGGGGGGTCCACGCAGTTCTTC
NA,NA,TRBJ1-3,TRBV24-1,CATSDSSSGNTIYF,TGTGCCACCAGTGACTCCAGCTCTGGAAACACCATATATTTT
TRBD2,NA,TRBJ2-7,TRBV5-1,CASSSSGVNSYEQYF,TGCGCCAGCAGCAGTAGCGGGGTCAACTCCTACGAGCAGTACTTC
TRBD1,NA,TRBJ1-4,TRBV5-1,CASSSGTGNEKLFF,TGCGCCAGCAGCTCCGGGACAGGGAATGAAAAACTGTTTTTT
TRBD1,NA,TRBJ2-1,TRBV29-1,CSVETRQGALNEQFF,TGCAGCGTTGAAACCCGACAGGGGGCTTTGAATGAGCAGTTCTTC
NA,NA,TRBJ2-1,TRBV9,CASSLRDTYNEQFF,TGTGCCAGCAGCCTCCGGGACACCTACAATGAGCAGTTCTTC
TRBD1,NA,TRBJ1-1,TRBV5-8,CASSESGGRRTEAFF,TGTGCCAGCAGCGAATCAGGGGGGCGAAGGACTGAAGCTTTCTTT
TRBD2,NA,TRBJ2-3,TRBV5-1,CASSSGLGTRMYF,TGCGCCAGCAGCTCGGGCTTGGGGACTAGAATGTATTTT
NA,few,TRBJ1-1,TRBV5-6,CASSLVTREKNTEAFF,TGTGCCAGCAGCTTGGTGACACGTGAGAAGAACACTGAAGCTTTCTTT
NA,NA,TRBJ2-1,TRBV7-2,CASTNGGAPNEQFF,TGTGCCAGCACTAACGGGGGAGCACCGAATGAGCAGTTCTTC
NA,once,TRBJ1-4,TRBV9,CASSVGRGNEKLFF,TGTGCCAGCAGCGTAGGGCGGGGTAATGAAAAACTGTTTTTT
TRBD1,NA,TRBJ2-7,TRBV9,CASSAGTGNYEQYF,TGTGCCAGCAGCGCCGGGACAGGGAACTACGAGCAGTACTTC
NA,NA,TRBJ1-1,TRBV27,CASSLFGWGNTEAFF,TGTGCCAGCAGTTTATTTGGCTGGGGCAACACTGAAGCTTTCTTT
NA,NA,TRBJ1-5,TRBV28,CASSLTGQPQHF,TGTGCCAGCAGTTTAACGGGTCAGCCCCAGCATTTT
TRBD1,NA,TRBJ1-2,TRBV7-3,CASSPGQGADGYTF,TGTGCCAGCAGCCCGGGACAGGGGGCGGATGGCTACACCTTC
NA,NA,TRBJ2-1,TRBV11-2,CASSAELAGNYNEQFF,TGTGCCAGCAGCGCAGAACTAGCAGGTAACTACAATGAGCAGTTCTTC
TRBD2,NA,TRBJ2-3,TRBV25-1,CASSLAGALGDTQYF,TGTGCCAGCAGTCTAGCGGGGGCTCTGGGGGATACGCAGTATTTT
NA,NA,TRBJ1-3,TRBV6-4,CASSDSPGGNTIYF,TGTGCCAGCAGTGACTCTCCAGGGGGAAACACCATATATTTT
NA,NA,TRBJ2-7,TRBV6-5,CASGQSLSSSYEQYF,TGTGCCAGCGGACAGAGCTTATCCAGCTCCTACGAGCAGTACTTC
NA,once,TRBJ2-1,TRBV6-1,CASSELLSSYNEQFF,TGTGCCAGCAGTGAGTTACTGAGCTCCTACAATGAGCAGTTCTTC
TRBD1,NA,TRBJ1-4,TRBV29-1,CSAQDRARGKLFF,TGCAGCGCCCAGGACAGGGCGCGAGGGAAACTGTTTTTT
NA,NA,TRBJ2-2,TRBV5-1,CASSVITGYSTGELFF,TGCGCCAGCAGCGTCATCACAGGGTACAGCACCGGGGAGCTGTTTTTT
NA,NA,TRBJ2-7,TRBV2,CASSERDNREQYF,TGTGCCAGCAGTGAAAGGGACAACCGCGAGCAGTACTTC
TRBD1,once,TRBJ2-2,TRBV10-3,CAISDRTGGFSNTGELFF,TGTGCCATCAGTGACCGGACAGGGGGCTTCTCAAACACCGGGGAGCTGTTTTTT
TRBD1,NA,TRBJ1-4,TRBV5-8,CASSRTGTATNEKLFF,TGTGCCAGCAGCCGTACCGGGACAGCAACTAATGAAAAACTGTTTTTT
NA,NA,TRBJ1-2,TRBV6-4,CASSDSVLLYGYTF,TGTGCCAGCAGTGACTCAGTACTGCTCTATGGCTACACCTTC
NA,NA,TRBJ1-2,TRBV2,CASRAGNGYTF,TGTGCCAGCAGAGCAGGGAATGGCTACACCTTC
TRBD2,NA,TRBJ2-3,TRBV5-6,CASSARLAGPGDTQYF,TGTGCCAGCAGCGCTCGACTAGCGGGGCCCGGGGATACGCAGTATTTT
NA,NA,TRBJ1-4,TRBV3-1/TRBV3-2,CASSQDQGKLFF,TGTGCCAGCAGCCAAGATCAGGGAAAACTGTTTTTT
NA,NA,TRBJ1-2,TRBV6-2/TRBV6-3,CASSYVANYGYTF,TGTGCCAGCAGTTACGTCGCTAACTATGGCTACACCTTC
NA,NA,TRBJ1-2,TRBV21-1,CASSKRTGDDDNYGYTF,TGTGCCAGCAGCAAAAGGACAGGAGATGATGATAACTATGGCTACACCTTC
NA,NA,TRBJ1-5,TRBV4-1,CASSQAGGRAQPQHF,TGCGCCAGCAGCCAAGCGGGGGGGCGAGCGCAGCCCCAGCATTTT